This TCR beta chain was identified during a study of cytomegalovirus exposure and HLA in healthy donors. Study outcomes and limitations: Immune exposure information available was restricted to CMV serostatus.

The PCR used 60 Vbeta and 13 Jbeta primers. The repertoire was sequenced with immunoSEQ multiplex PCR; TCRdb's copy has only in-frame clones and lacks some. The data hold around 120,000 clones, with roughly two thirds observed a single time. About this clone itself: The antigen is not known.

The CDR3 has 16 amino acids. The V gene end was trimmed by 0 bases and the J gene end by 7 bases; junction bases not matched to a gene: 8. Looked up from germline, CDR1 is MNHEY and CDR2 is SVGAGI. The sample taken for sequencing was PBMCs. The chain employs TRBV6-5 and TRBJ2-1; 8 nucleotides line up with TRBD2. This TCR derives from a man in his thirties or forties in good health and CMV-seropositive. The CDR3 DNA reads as TGTGCCAGCAGTTACTCGCCGGGAGGGCCCCGAAATGAGCAGTTCTTC. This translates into CASSYSPGGPRNEQFF.